One sample yielded the 24 T cell receptor beta chains listed below, sequenced in a study of identical twins. TCRdb called the 5' RACE reads again in MiXCR, with one record for every CDR3 protein. The profile shows about 530,000 distinct CDR3 sequences, over 12% of them singletons. These sequences were also reported in another study, on yellow fever vaccine responses in identical twins.

Sequenced input: CD4+ T cells sorted from blood. Receptor source: a woman younger than 35 in good health.

This chain joins TRBV2 and TRBJ2-7, with D uncertain. Trimming took 2 bases from V and 4 from J, leaving 6 bases between them. CDR1 is SNHLY, CDR2 FYNNEI, per germline. CDR3 length equals 12 residues. The CDR3 sequence is CASSENRYEQYF. The CDR3 nucleotides read TGTGCCAGCAGTGAAAACAGATACGAGCAGTACTTC.

This clonotype was observed a handful of times. The rearrangement links TRBV15 to TRBJ2-3, with TRBD1 identical over 7 bases. Germline V lookup: CDR1 LNHNV, CDR2 YYDKDF (reference sequence). The CDR3 contains 14 residues. J lost 4 bases, V lost 0 bases, and 1 base had no gene match. CDR3 coding DNA: TGTGCCACCAGCAGAGAGCAGGGGGCAGATACGCAGTATTTT. It is translated as CATSREQGADTQYF.

This clonotype was recorded a few times. V and J are TRBV10-3 and TRBJ2-1; 7 bases are shared with TRBD1. The V segment lost 7 bases and the J segment 0 bases; nucleotides outside the gene matches: 12. This CDR3 comprises 17 residues. CDR1 is ENHRY and CDR2 is SYGVKD in the germline V gene. CDR3 sequence: CAITGQEKVSSYNEQFF. CDR3 DNA: TGTGCCATCACTGGACAGGAGAAGGTGAGCTCCTACAATGAGCAGTTCTTC.

The rearrangement links TRBV20-1 to TRBJ1-6, with TRBD1 as a possible D gene (6 bases). The CDR3 is 12 amino acids. CDR1 and CDR2 (germline): DFQATT, SNEGSKA (reference sequence). V dropped 6 bases and J dropped 7 bases, with 10 bases sitting between them. The CDR3 region is CSAATGNSPLHF. CDR3 in DNA: TGCAGTGCGGCGACAGGAAATTCACCCCTCCACTTT.

The J gene is TRBJ2-3, the V gene TRBV4-2, with 7 bases identical to TRBD2. The CDR3 runs to 14 residues. CDR1 and CDR2 (germline): LGHNA, YNFKEQ. Trimming took 4 bases from V and 6 from J; bases not matched to a gene: 7. The CDR3 nucleotides are TGTGCCAGCAGCCCCGGGGGGACCGAGGATACGCAGTATTTT. Translating gives CASSPGGTEDTQYF.

A few counts support this clonotype. This chain links TRBV12-3 or TRBV12-4 with TRBJ2-7, with 9 positions matching TRBD1. J was trimmed by 3 bases and V by 10 bases; bases with no gene match: 10. The CDR3 is made up of 14 amino acids. DNA for the CDR3: TGTGCCACCTCCTTAACAGGGGGCTTCTACGAGCAGTACTTC. It translates to CATSLTGGFYEQYF.

The chain combines TRBV20-1 with TRBJ2-3; D remains ambiguous. This CDR3 has 12 residues. Germline V gives CDR1 DFQATT, CDR2 SNEGSKA (reference sequence). The ends were cut back, 4 bases at V and 2 bases at J, with 7 bases in the middle. The CDR3 loop is CSANADTDTQYF. Here the CDR3 DNA reads TGCAGTGCTAACGCGGACACAGATACGCAGTATTTT.

The CDR3 sequence is CASSLPGQEQFF. The CDR3 nucleotides are TGTGCCAGCAGTCTTCCGGGACAGGAGCAGTTCTTC. This chain joins TRBV11-3 and TRBJ2-1, with 7 bases identical to TRBD1. The CDR3 spans 12 residues. The V gene end was trimmed by 6 bases and the J gene end by 10 bases; junction bases not matched to a gene: 6. Germline V gene lookup returns CDR1 SGHNT and CDR2 YENEEA. Variable domain in full (rest from reference TRBV11-3 and TRBJ2-1): EAGVVQSPRYKIIEKKQPVAFWCNPISGHNTLYWYLQNLGQGPELLIRYENEEAVDDSQLPKDRFSAERLKGVDSTLKIQPAELGDSAVYLCASSLPGQEQFFGPGTRLTVL.

The V gene is TRBV6-1, the J gene TRBJ1-5, with TRBD1 matching 7 bases. J lost 7 bases, V lost 7 bases, and 7 bases had no gene match. The CDR3 is 13 amino acids. Germline-derived CDR1 and CDR2 are MNHNS and SASEGT. CDR3: CASTRTGQQPQHF. In DNA, the CDR3 is TGTGCCAGCACCCGGACAGGCCAACAGCCCCAGCATTTT.

The chain is built from TRBV10-3 and TRBJ2-1, with 14 positions matching TRBD2. The CDR3 totals 18 residues. Germline CDR1 is ENHRY and CDR2 is SYGVKD. J lost 4 bases, V lost 5 bases, and 10 bases had no gene match. The CDR3 reads CAISSRRLAGGQYNEQFF. CDR3 in DNA: TGTGCCATCAGTTCCCGACGACTAGCGGGGGGGCAGTACAATGAGCAGTTCTTC.

The chain combines TRBV5-1 with TRBJ2-2; possible D gene TRBD1, 6 bases. Germline V gene data show CDR1 as SGHRS and CDR2 as YFSETQ. V was cut by 3 bases and J by 5 bases, with 11 bases left in between. This CDR3 comprises 14 residues. CDR3: CASSYGGLTGELFF. CDR3 nucleotide sequence: TGCGCCAGCAGCTATGGGGGCCTAACCGGGGAGCTGTTTTTT. The full variable domain, its missing parts supplied by reference TRBV5-1 and TRBJ2-2, is KAGVTQTPRYLIKTRGQQVTLSCSPISGHRSVSWYQQTPGQGLQFLFEYFSETQRNKGNFPGRFSGRQFSNSRSEMNVSTLELGDSALYLCASSYGGLTGELFFGEGSRLTVL.

The chain employs TRBV29-1 and TRBJ2-7; TRBD2 matches 11 bases. The V segment lost 7 bases and the J segment 2 bases; nucleotides outside the gene matches: 4. CDR3 length equals 13 residues. Germline CDR1 reads SQVTM; CDR2 reads ANQGSEA. CDR3 region: CSAIAGGPYEQYF. The DNA of the CDR3 is TGCAGCGCCATAGCGGGAGGGCCCTACGAGCAGTACTTC.

This clonotype was detected only a few times. The rearrangement joins TRBV7-9 to TRBJ2-7, with 11 bases fitting TRBD1. The CDR3 spans 15 residues. V lost 7 bases and J lost 4; bases outside the gene matches: 9. Germline V gives CDR1 SEHNR, CDR2 FQNEAQ (reference sequence). This CDR3 is CASNGDRGEQYEQYF. The CDR3 DNA follows: TGTGCCAGCAACGGGGACAGGGGGGAGCAATACGAGCAGTACTTC.

The table lists this clonotype with a few counts. The genes are TRBV20-1 and TRBJ2-5; 8 bases line up with TRBD2. V dropped 0 bases and J dropped 1; count of bases not matched to a gene: 7. The germline V gene has CDR1 DFQATT and CDR2 SNEGSKA (reference sequence). CDR3 length: 16 amino acids. In DNA, the CDR3 is TGCAGTGCTAGAGAGCTAGCGGGTCGACCCCAAGAGACCCAGTACTTC. Its protein is CSARELAGRPQETQYF.

Only a few counts were recorded for this clonotype. This chain connects TRBV5-1 to TRBJ2-7; TRBD2 agrees at 13 bases. V lost 2 bases and J lost 6; bases outside the gene matches: 8. In germline, CDR1 is SGHRS, CDR2 YFSETQ. This CDR3 comprises 16 residues. The CDR3 DNA reads TGCGCCAGCAGCTTCGGGACTAGCGGGATCACGGGCGAGCAGTACTTC. Encoded protein: CASSFGTSGITGEQYF. The full variable domain, completed using reference TRBV5-1 and TRBJ2-7, is KAGVTQTPRYLIKTRGQQVTLSCSPISGHRSVSWYQQTPGQGLQFLFEYFSETQRNKGNFPGRFSGRQFSNSRSEMNVSTLELGDSALYLCASSFGTSGITGEQYFGPGTRLTVT.

Only a few counts were recorded for this clonotype. This chain joins TRBV5-4 and TRBJ1-6; D might be TRBD1 (6 bases). Germline V lookup: CDR1 SGHNT, CDR2 YYREEE (reference sequence). The V end was cut by 2 bases, the J end by 10 bases, with 13 bases between. CDR3 length equals 14 residues. The CDR3 reads CASSFRGGRSPLHF. The CDR3 nucleotides are TGTGCCAGCAGCTTCCGTGGGGGCCGGTCACCCCTCCACTTT.

This clonotype was seen ten or more times. The rearrangement uses TRBV12-3 or TRBV12-4 and TRBJ2-1; 9 nucleotides match TRBD1. The CDR3 spans 14 residues. V was clipped by 5 bases and J by 10 bases; unmatched bases: 9. The CDR3 DNA reads as TGTGCCAGCAGTCTTACCCAGGACAGGGGAGAGCAGTTCTTC. Its protein product is CASSLTQDRGEQFF.

The J gene is TRBJ2-2, the V gene TRBV19, with D perhaps matching TRBD1 or TRBD2 (5 bases each). The CDR3 has 17 amino acids. V dropped 6 bases and J dropped 5 bases, with 22 bases sitting between them. Looked up from germline, CDR1 is LNHDA and CDR2 is SQIVND (reference sequence). The CDR3 loop is CASSPIRRQGLTGELFF. The DNA for the CDR3 is TGTGCCAGTAGCCCCATCCGGAGGCAGGGCTTAACCGGGGAGCTGTTTTTT.

The chain recombines TRBV7-9 with TRBJ2-5; TRBD2 might be the D (6 bases). Germline V gives CDR1 SEHNR, CDR2 FQNEAQ (reference sequence). The CDR3 has 12 amino acids. Trimming removed 7 bases from V and 3 bases from J, with 9 bases in between. CDR3 residues: CASTASEETQYF. Here the CDR3 DNA reads TGTGCCAGCACGGCTAGCGAAGAGACCCAGTACTTC.

This clonotype has only a few counts. This sequence may be a read error, since a much larger clone differs from it by one base. The rearrangement joins TRBV4-2 to TRBJ2-2, with D unclear. Germline CDR1 LGHNA, CDR2 YNFKEQ. V was trimmed by 1 base and J by 7 bases, leaving 1 base between them. This CDR3 region has 11 residues. The CDR3 reads CASSQGGELFF. For the CDR3, the DNA is TGTGCCAGCAGCCAAGGCGGGGAGCTGTTTTTT.

This clonotype came up once. The rearrangement links TRBV20-1 to TRBJ2-3; D gene uncertain. Germline-derived CDR1 and CDR2 are DFQATT and SNEGSKA (reference sequence). Trimming shortened V by 1 base and J by 6 bases, and 8 bases separated the two germline ends. This CDR3 is built from 12 residues. DNA for the CDR3: TGCAGTGCTAGAGTTGGCTCCGATACGCAGTATTTT. Translating gives CSARVGSDTQYF.

The chain carries TRBV5-1 and TRBJ1-1, with D perhaps TRBD1 (5 bases). V was pared by 4 bases and J by 4 bases, with 14 bases between. The CDR3 sequence is 14 residues long. Germline V gene data show CDR1 as SGHRS and CDR2 as YFSETQ. In DNA form, the CDR3 reads TGCGCCAGCAGCCCAGGGTGGGAGGTCACTGAAGCTTTCTTT. Its protein is CASSPGWEVTEAFF.

J is TRBJ1-2 and V is TRBV20-1, with 7 bases identical to TRBD1. With V trimmed by 2 bases and J by 6 bases, 9 bases remained unmatched. Germline CDR1 DFQATT, CDR2 SNEGSKA (reference sequence). This CDR3 region has 14 residues. This chain's CDR3 is CSARFGDSWNGYTF. CDR3 nucleotides: TGCAGTGCTAGATTTGGGGACAGTTGGAATGGCTACACCTTC.

The chain employs TRBV29-1 and TRBJ1-1, with a tentative D call TRBD1 (6 bases). The CDR3 loop spans 16 amino acids. V was clipped by 6 bases and J by 0 bases, with 20 bases between them. The V gene's germline CDR1 is SQVTM and CDR2 ANQGSEA. The CDR3 bases are TGCAGCGTCACCGGACGGACAGTAAATATGAACACTGAAGCTTTCTTT. Its protein product is CSVTGRTVNMNTEAFF.